The following is a T cell receptor beta chain sequence with its context. This record comes from a study of blood T cell repertoires in COVID-19. The wider study: The United States, Italy and Spain provided the acute and convalescent COVID-19 samples.

In the authors' workflow: Reference gene primer amplification in the assay estimated nucleated cell counts. Measured with immunoSEQ multiplex PCR; TCRdb has only the in-frame clones, and not every one. That table supplies the V and J calls and clone size; D and trimming were determined from the DNA. The profile shows fewer than 65,000 clones, more than 70% of them singletons. There are 15 residues in the CDR3. V shed 4 bases, J shed 10 bases, and the junction held 8 bases outside the gene matches. Germline V CDR1 and CDR2: GTSNPN, SVGIG (reference sequence). The V call is TRBV30, the J call TRBJ2-1; 15 bases fit TRBD2. This TCR was recovered from a man between 60 and 75 years old with acute or convalescent COVID-19. Sequenced material: peripheral blood. CDR3 sequence (DNA): TGTGCCTGGACCCTGGGACTAGCGGGGGGACAGGAGCAGTTCTTC. Protein: CAWTLGLAGGQEQFF. The full variable domain, rest sourced from reference TRBV30 and TRBJ2-1, is SQTIHQWPATLVQPVGSPLSLECTVEGTSNPNLYWYRQAAGRGLQLLFYSVGIGQISSEVPQNLSASRPQDRQFILSSKKLLLSDSGFYLCAWTLGLAGGQEQFFGPGTRLTVL.